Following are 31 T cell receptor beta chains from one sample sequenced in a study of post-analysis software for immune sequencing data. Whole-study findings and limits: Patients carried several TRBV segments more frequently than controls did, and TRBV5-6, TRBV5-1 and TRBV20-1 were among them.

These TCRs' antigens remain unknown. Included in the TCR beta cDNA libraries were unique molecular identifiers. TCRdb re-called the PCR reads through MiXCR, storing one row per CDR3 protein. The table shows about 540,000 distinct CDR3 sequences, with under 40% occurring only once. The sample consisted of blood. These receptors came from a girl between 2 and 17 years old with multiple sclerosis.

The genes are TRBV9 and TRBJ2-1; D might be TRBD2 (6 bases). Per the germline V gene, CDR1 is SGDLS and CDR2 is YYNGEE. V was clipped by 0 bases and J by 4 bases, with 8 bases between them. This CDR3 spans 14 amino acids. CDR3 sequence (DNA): TGTGCCAGCAGCGTAGGGGGAGGTTACAATGAGCAGTTCTTC. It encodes CASSVGGGYNEQFF. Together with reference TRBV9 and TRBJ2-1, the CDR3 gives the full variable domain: DSGVTQTPKHLITATGQRVTLRCSPRSGDLSVYWYQQSLDQGLQFLIQYYNGEERAKGNILERFSAQQFPDLHSELNLSSLELGDSALYFCASSVGGGYNEQFFGPGTRLTVL.

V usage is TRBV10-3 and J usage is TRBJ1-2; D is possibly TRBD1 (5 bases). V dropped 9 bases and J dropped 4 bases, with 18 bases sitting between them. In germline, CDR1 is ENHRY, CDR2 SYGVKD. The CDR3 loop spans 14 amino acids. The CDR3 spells CAIMSGQGSYGYTF. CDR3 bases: TGTGCCATTATGTCCGGGCAGGGTAGCTATGGCTACACCTTC.

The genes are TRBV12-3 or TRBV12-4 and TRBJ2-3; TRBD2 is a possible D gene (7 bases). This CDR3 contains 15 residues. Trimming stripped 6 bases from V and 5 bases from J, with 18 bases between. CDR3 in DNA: TGTGCCAGCAGGGCCTCGGGGGGCAGGAGAGATACGCAGTATTTT. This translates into CASRASGGRRDTQYF.

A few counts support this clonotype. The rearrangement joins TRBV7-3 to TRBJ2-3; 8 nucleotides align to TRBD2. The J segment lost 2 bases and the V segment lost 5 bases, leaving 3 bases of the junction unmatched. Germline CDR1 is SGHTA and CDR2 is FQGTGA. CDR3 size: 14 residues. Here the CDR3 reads CASSLAGHTDTQYF. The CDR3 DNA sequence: TGTGCCAGCAGCCTAGCGGGCCACACAGATACGCAGTATTTT.

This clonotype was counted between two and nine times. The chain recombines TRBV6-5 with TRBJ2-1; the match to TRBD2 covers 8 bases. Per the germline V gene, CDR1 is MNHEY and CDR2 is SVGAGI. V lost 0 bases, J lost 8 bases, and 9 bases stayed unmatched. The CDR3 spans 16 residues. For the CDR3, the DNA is TGTGCCAGCAGTTACTCGTGGCGGGGGGTCGTCGATGAGCAGTTCTTC. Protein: CASSYSWRGVVDEQFF.

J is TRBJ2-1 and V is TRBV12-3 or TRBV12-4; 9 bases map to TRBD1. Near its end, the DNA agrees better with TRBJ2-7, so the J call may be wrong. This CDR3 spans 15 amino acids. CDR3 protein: CASSLEGTGFHEQYF. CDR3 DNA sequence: TGTGCCAGCAGTTTAGAAGGGACAGGGTTCCACGAGCAGTACTTC.

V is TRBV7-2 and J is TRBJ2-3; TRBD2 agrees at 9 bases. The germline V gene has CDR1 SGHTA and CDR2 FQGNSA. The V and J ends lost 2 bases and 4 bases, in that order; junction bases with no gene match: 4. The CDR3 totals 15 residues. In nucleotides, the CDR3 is TGTGCCAGCAGCTTAATGGCGGGGGGGTCAGATACGCAGTATTTT. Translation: CASSLMAGGSDTQYF.

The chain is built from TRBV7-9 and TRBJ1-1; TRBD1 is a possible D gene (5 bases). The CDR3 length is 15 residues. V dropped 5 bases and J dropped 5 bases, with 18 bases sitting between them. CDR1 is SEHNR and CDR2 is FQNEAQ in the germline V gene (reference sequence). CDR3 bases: TGTGCCAGCAGCAGGACGCGGACACCGCTTACTGAAGCTTTCTTT. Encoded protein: CASSRTRTPLTEAFF.

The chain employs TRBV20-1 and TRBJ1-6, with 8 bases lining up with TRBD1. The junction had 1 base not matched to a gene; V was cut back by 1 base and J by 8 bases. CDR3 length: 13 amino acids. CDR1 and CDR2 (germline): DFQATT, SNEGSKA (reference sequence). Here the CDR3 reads CSARVDRDSPLHF. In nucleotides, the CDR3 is TGCAGTGCTAGAGTGGACAGGGATTCACCCCTCCACTTT.

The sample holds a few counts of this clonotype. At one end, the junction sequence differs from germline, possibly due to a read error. CDR3 amino acids: CATSTAEAGTNVLTF. The CDR3 DNA follows: TGTGCCACCAGTACGGCGGAGGCTGGGACCAACGTCCTGACTTTC. The rearrangement joins TRBV24-1 to TRBJ2-6; perhaps TRBD2 as D (5 bases). Germline V gene data show CDR1 as KGHDR and CDR2 as SFDVKD. This CDR3 region has 15 residues.

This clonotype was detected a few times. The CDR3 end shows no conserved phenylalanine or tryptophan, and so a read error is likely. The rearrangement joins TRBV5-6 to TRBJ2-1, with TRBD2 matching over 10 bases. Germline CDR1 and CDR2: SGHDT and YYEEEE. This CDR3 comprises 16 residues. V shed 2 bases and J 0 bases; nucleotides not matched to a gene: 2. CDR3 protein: CASSLAGGSSYNEQFL. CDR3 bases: TGTGCCAGCAGCTTAGCGGGGGGGAGCTCCTACAATGAGCAGTTCTTA.

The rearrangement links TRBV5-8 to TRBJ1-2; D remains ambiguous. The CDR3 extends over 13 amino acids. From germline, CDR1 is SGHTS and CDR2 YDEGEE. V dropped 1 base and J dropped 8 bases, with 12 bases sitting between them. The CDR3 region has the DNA TGTGCCAGCAGCTTGCGGCCAGAACGGGGCTACACCTTC. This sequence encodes CASSLRPERGYTF.

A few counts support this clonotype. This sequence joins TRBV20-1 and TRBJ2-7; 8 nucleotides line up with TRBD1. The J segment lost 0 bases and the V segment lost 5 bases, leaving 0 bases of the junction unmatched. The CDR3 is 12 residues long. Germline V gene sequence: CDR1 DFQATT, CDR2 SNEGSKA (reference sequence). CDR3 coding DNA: TGCAGTGCTGGACAGGGCTCCTACGAGCAGTACTTC. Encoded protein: CSAGQGSYEQYF.

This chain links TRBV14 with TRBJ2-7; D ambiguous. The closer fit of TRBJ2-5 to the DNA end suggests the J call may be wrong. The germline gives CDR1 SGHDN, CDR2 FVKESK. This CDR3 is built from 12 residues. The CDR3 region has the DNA TGTGCCAGCAGTTACGACCACAGGACCCAGTACTTC. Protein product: CASSYDHRTQYF.

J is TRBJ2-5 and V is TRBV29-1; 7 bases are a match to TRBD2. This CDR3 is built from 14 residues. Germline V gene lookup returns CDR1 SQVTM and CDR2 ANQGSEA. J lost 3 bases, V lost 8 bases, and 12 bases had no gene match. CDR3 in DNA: TGCAGCTCCCTGGGGGGGTTTAGCGAAGAGACCCAGTACTTC. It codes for CSSLGGFSEETQYF.

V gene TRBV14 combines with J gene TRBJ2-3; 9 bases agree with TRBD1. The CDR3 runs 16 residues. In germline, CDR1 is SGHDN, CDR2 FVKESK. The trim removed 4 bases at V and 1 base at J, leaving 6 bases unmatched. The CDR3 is CASSPPGTGRTDTQYF. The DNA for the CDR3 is TGTGCCAGCAGCCCCCCTGGGACAGGGCGCACAGATACGCAGTATTTT.

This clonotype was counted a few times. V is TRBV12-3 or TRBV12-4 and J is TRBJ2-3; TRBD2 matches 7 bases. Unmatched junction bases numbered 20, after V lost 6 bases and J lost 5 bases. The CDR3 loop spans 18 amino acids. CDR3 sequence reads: CASRLTHEGLGEGDTQYF. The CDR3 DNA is TGTGCCAGCAGACTTACCCACGAAGGGCTAGGGGAGGGAGATACGCAGTATTTT.

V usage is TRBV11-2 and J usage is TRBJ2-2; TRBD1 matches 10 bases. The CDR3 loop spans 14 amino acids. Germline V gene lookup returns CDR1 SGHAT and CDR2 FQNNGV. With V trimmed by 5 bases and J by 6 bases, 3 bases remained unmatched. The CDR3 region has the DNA TGTGCCAGCAGCCTAGGACAGGGGGCCGGGGAGCTGTTTTTT. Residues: CASSLGQGAGELFF. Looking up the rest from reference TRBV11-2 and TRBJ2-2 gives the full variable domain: EAGVAQSPRYKIIEKRQSVAFWCNPISGHATLYWYQQILGQGPKLLIQFQNNGVVDDSQLPKDRFSAERLKGVDSTLKIQPAKLEDSAVYLCASSLGQGAGELFFGEGSRLTVL.

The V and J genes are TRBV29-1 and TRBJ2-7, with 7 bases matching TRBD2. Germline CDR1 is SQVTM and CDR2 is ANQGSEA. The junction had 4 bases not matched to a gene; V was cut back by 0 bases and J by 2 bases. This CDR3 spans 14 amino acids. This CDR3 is CSVEERESPYEQYF. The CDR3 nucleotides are TGCAGCGTTGAAGAGCGGGAGAGTCCCTACGAGCAGTACTTC.

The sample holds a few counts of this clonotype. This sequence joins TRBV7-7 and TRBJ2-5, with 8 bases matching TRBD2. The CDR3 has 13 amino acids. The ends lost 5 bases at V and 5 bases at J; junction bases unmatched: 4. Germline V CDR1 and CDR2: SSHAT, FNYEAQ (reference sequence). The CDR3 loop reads CASSRGGWETQYF. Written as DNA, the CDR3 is TGTGCCAGCAGCCGGGGGGGTTGGGAGACCCAGTACTTC.

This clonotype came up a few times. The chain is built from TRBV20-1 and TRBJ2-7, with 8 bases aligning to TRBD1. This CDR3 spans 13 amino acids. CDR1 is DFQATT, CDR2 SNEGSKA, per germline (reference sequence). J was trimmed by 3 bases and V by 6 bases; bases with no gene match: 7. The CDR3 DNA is TGCAGTGCGAATACGGGACAGGTCTACGAGCAGTACTTC. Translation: CSANTGQVYEQYF.

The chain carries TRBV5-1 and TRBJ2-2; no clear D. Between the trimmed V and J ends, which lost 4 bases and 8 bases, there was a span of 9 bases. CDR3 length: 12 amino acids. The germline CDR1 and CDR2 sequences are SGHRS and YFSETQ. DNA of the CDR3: TGCGCCAGCAGCGAGAATGGAGGGGAGCTGTTTTTT. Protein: CASSENGGELFF.

CDR3 residues: CASSCGLVGETQYF. Here the CDR3 DNA reads TGTGCCAGCAGCTGTGGCCTCGTGGGAGAGACCCAGTACTTC. V gene TRBV11-2 combines with J gene TRBJ2-5; D call uncertain. The CDR3 is 14 residues long. Between the trimmed V and J ends, which lost 4 bases and 4 bases, there was a span of 13 bases. CDR1 and CDR2 from the germline V gene are SGHAT and FQNNGV.

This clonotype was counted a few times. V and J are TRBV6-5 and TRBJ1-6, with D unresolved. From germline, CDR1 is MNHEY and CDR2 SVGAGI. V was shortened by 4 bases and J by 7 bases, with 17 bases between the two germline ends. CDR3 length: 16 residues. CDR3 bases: TGTGCCAGCAGTTCCCACCTTGCGACGGAGAATTCACCCCTCCACTTT. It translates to CASSSHLATENSPLHF.

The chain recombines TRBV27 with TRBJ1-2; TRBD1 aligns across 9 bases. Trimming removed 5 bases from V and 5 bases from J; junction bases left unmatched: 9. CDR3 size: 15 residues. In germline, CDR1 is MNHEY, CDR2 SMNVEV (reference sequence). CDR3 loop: CASSLRTGAGYGYTF. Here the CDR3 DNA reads TGTGCCAGCAGTCTTAGGACAGGGGCGGGGTATGGCTACACCTTC.

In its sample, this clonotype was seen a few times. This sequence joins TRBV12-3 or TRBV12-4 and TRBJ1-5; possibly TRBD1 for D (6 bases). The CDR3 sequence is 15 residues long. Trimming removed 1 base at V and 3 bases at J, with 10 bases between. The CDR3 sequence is CASSLGSGANQPQHF. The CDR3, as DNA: TGTGCCAGCAGTTTAGGGTCAGGGGCCAATCAGCCCCAGCATTTT.

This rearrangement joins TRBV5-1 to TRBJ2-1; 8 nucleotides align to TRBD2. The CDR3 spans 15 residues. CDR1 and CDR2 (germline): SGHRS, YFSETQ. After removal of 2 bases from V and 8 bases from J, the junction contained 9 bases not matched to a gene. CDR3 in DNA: TGCGCCAGCAGCTTAAATCGCGGGGGGAGGGATGAGCAGTTCTTC. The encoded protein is CASSLNRGGRDEQFF. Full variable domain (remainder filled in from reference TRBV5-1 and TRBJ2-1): KAGVTQTPRYLIKTRGQQVTLSCSPISGHRSVSWYQQTPGQGLQFLFEYFSETQRNKGNFPGRFSGRQFSNSRSEMNVSTLELGDSALYLCASSLNRGGRDEQFFGPGTRLTVL.

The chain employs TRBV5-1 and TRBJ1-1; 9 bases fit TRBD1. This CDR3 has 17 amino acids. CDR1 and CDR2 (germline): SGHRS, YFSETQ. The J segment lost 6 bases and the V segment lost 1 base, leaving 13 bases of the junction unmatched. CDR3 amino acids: CASSLMGQGVENPEAFF. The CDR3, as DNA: TGCGCCAGCAGCTTGATGGGACAGGGCGTTGAAAACCCTGAAGCTTTCTTT.

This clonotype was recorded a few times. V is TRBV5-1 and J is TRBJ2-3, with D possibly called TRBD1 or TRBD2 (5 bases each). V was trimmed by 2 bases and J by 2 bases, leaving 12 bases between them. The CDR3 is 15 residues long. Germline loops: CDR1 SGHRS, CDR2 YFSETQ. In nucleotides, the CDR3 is TGCGCCAGCAGCTTCACGGGACGTTTCACAGATACGCAGTATTTT. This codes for CASSFTGRFTDTQYF. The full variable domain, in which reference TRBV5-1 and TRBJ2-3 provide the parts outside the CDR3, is KAGVTQTPRYLIKTRGQQVTLSCSPISGHRSVSWYQQTPGQGLQFLFEYFSETQRNKGNFPGRFSGRQFSNSRSEMNVSTLELGDSALYLCASSFTGRFTDTQYFGPGTRLTVL.

CDR3 DNA: TGCGCCAGCAGCTTGGGCCAGACAGGGAGCAACGAAAAACTGTTTTTT. As protein: CASSLGQTGSNEKLFF. The chain is built from TRBV5-1 and TRBJ1-4, with 7 positions matching TRBD1. The CDR3 extends over 16 amino acids. Germline V gives CDR1 SGHRS, CDR2 YFSETQ. J lost 8 bases, V lost 0 bases, and 10 bases had no gene match.

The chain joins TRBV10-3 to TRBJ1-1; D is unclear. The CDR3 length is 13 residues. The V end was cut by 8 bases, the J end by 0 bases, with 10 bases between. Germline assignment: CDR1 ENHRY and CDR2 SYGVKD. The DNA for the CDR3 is TGTGCCATCTGGCCAGCACTGAACACTGAAGCTTTCTTT. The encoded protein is CAIWPALNTEAFF.